What follows are 26 T cell receptor beta chains derived from one specimen sequenced in a study of early T cells in non-severe SARS-CoV-2 infection. TCRdb re-called the 5' RACE reads through MiXCR, storing one row per CDR3 protein. The sample holds 87,000 or so distinct CDR3 sequences, around an eighth seen once. The sequencing sample was made of whole blood. These receptors were collected from an adult who was a healthcare worker with PCR-confirmed SARS-CoV-2 infection or an uninfected control (not recorded which).

This chain uses TRBV13 with TRBJ2-7; 15 bases agree with TRBD2. The length of the CDR3 is 18 residues. Trimming cost V 5 bases and J 1 base; bases outside gene matches: 9. Germline CDR1 and CDR2: PRHDT and FYEKMQ (reference sequence). Here the CDR3 reads CASSHPRGLAGGSYEQYF. In DNA form, the CDR3 reads TGTGCCAGCAGCCACCCGAGAGGACTAGCGGGAGGGTCCTACGAGCAGTACTTC.

CDR3 region: CASSQSAGEQYF. The CDR3 DNA follows: TGTGCCAGCAGCCAATCGGCCGGCGAGCAGTACTTC. This rearrangement joins TRBV2 to TRBJ2-7; D gene uncertain. V lost 6 bases and J lost 6, with 12 bases in between. CDR1 SNHLY and CDR2 FYNNEI come from the germline V gene. CDR3 length: 12 amino acids.

This clonotype was seen more than once but under ten times. J is TRBJ1-1 and V is TRBV29-1; 10 nucleotides agree with TRBD1. CDR3 length: 13 amino acids. In germline, CDR1 is SQVTM, CDR2 ANQGSEA. The junction had 6 bases not matched to a gene; V was cut back by 7 bases and J by 4 bases. CDR3 sequence: CSARWDRGTEAFF. As DNA, the CDR3 is TGCAGCGCCCGTTGGGACAGGGGCACTGAAGCTTTCTTT.

The table lists this clonotype with a few counts. This chain uses TRBV20-1 with TRBJ1-2, with D hard to call. CDR3 length equals 16 residues. Deletions cut 2 bases from V and 0 bases from J, with 16 bases between. Germline lookup yields CDR1 DFQATT and CDR2 SNEGSKA (reference sequence). CDR3 bases: TGCAGTGCTAGACCCCAAAGAAGCTATCCTAACTATGGCTACACCTTC. Translating gives CSARPQRSYPNYGYTF.

This clonotype was recorded a few times. This chain connects TRBV11-2 to TRBJ2-1; 10 nucleotides line up with TRBD1. After removal of 5 bases from V and 8 bases from J, the junction contained 9 bases not matched to a gene. Germline CDR1 and CDR2: SGHAT and FQNNGV. The CDR3 is 15 amino acids. DNA for the CDR3: TGTGCCAGCAGCACCACGGGACAGGGGTCGGATGAGCAGTTCTTC. Its translation is CASSTTGQGSDEQFF.

This clonotype was seen only a few times. The chain links TRBV12-5 to TRBJ2-1, with D perhaps TRBD1 (6 bases). The CDR3 contains 17 residues. Between the trimmed V and J ends, which lost 1 base and 2 bases, there was a span of 15 bases. Germline loops: CDR1 LGHNT, CDR2 FRNRAP. The CDR3 coding sequence is TGTGCTAGTGGTTTGGACGGATGGGGGCACGCCTACAATGAGCAGTTCTTC. This gives the protein CASGLDGWGHAYNEQFF.

The chain links TRBV5-5 to TRBJ2-5, with TRBD1 matching over 9 bases. This CDR3 comprises 17 residues. The V gene end was trimmed by 3 bases and the J gene end by 0 bases; junction bases not matched to a gene: 9. Germline V gene lookup returns CDR1 SGHKS and CDR2 YYEKEE (reference sequence). CDR3 residues: CASSSFRTGVYQETQYF. The DNA for the CDR3 is TGTGCCAGCAGCTCGTTTCGGACAGGGGTTTACCAAGAGACCCAGTACTTC.

The J gene is TRBJ2-1, the V gene TRBV11-1; perhaps TRBD2 as D (5 bases). V was clipped by 5 bases and J by 3 bases, with 14 bases between them. CDR3 length: 15 amino acids. Germline V gene lookup returns CDR1 SGHAT and CDR2 FQDESV (reference sequence). The CDR3 spells CASSPGLQFYNEQFF. CDR3 nucleotide sequence: TGTGCCAGCAGCCCCGGACTCCAGTTCTACAATGAGCAGTTCTTC. The complete variable domain, with remaining parts taken from reference TRBV11-1 and TRBJ2-1, reads EAEVAQSPRYKITEKSQAVAFWCDPISGHATLYWYRQILGQGPELLVQFQDESVVDDSQLPKDRFSAERLKGVDSTLKIQPAELGDSAMYLCASSPGLQFYNEQFFGPGTRLTVL.

This chain links TRBV29-1 with TRBJ2-5, with D tentatively TRBD1 (5 bases). The germline V gene has CDR1 SQVTM and CDR2 ANQGSEA. The V and J ends lost 1 base and 2 bases respectively, with 11 bases between them. The CDR3 contains 14 residues. In DNA, the CDR3 is TGCAGCGTTGAAGGAGGTGCAGGGCAAGAGACCCAGTACTTC. Its translation is CSVEGGAGQETQYF.

This clonotype showed up just a few times. The chain couples TRBV12-3 or TRBV12-4 to TRBJ2-4; D perhaps matches TRBD2 (6 bases). CDR3 length equals 19 residues. Trimming shortened V by 2 bases and J by 3 bases, and 23 bases separated the two germline ends. The CDR3 coding sequence is TGTGCCAGCAGTTTACGGGCTAGTGGGGGACTGGTTGGCAAAAACATTCAGTACTTC. Its translation is CASSLRASGGLVGKNIQYF.

The chain couples TRBV13 to TRBJ2-1; D is unresolved. Deletions cut 0 bases from V and 8 bases from J, with 8 bases between. Germline CDR1 is PRHDT and CDR2 is FYEKMQ (reference sequence). The CDR3 extends over 13 amino acids. CDR3 loop: CASSLGRSDEQFF. The CDR3 bases are TGTGCCAGCAGCTTAGGCCGGAGCGATGAGCAGTTCTTC.

The chain is built from TRBV7-6 and TRBJ2-2, with D possibly TRBD2 on 5 matching bases. The V end lost 5 bases, the J end lost 5 bases, and 15 bases lay between the germline ends. Germline V gene data show CDR1 as SGHVS and CDR2 as FNYEAQ. This CDR3 region has 15 residues. The CDR3 DNA reads TGTGCCAGCAGCCATTGGGAGATGGGTACCGGGGAGCTGTTTTTT. This codes for CASSHWEMGTGELFF.

This clonotype was observed a handful of times. The chain links TRBV12-3 or TRBV12-4 to TRBJ1-1; 9 positions agree with TRBD1. Losses at the gene ends were 6 bases for V and 7 bases for J; bases not matched to a gene: 12. The CDR3 has 15 residues. The CDR3 DNA sequence: TGTGCCAGCAGCGGTAAACAGGGGGCCAGGGGTGAAGCTTTCTTT. It translates to CASSGKQGARGEAFF.

This clonotype was seen at least ten times. J is TRBJ2-1 and V is TRBV7-3; 7 nucleotides align to TRBD2. This CDR3 is built from 16 residues. With V trimmed by 5 bases and J by 5 bases, 12 bases remained unmatched. Germline lookup yields CDR1 SGHTA and CDR2 FQGTGA. The CDR3 DNA reads TGTGCCAGCAGCCTCAAGACTAGCCTCTTGGACAATGAGCAGTTCTTC. It codes for CASSLKTSLLDNEQFF.

This clonotype has ten or more counts. V and J are TRBV6-6 and TRBJ2-5; 9 nucleotides match TRBD1. Trimming removed 2 bases from V and 5 bases from J; junction bases left unmatched: 9. The CDR3 contains 16 residues. CDR1 MNHNY and CDR2 SVGAGI come from the germline V gene (reference sequence). CDR3 bases: TGTGCCAGCAGTTACCCCGGACAGGGGTCAGGGGAGACCCAGTACTTC. Residues: CASSYPGQGSGETQYF.

The sample holds a few counts of this clonotype. This chain uses TRBV29-1 with TRBJ1-5, with a possible D match to TRBD1 (5 bases). The germline CDR1 and CDR2 sequences are SQVTM and ANQGSEA. Trimming cost V 0 bases and J 9 bases, with 9 bases left between them. The length of the CDR3 is 12 residues. CDR3 bases: TGCAGCGTTGAAGATGGGACGTCGCCCCAGCATTTT. Translated: CSVEDGTSPQHF. The full variable domain, its missing parts supplied by reference TRBV29-1 and TRBJ1-5, is SAVISQKPSRDICQRGTSLTIQCQVDSQVTMMFWYRQQPGQSLTLIATANQGSEATYESGFVIDKFPISRPNLTFSTLTVSNMSPEDSSIYLCSVEDGTSPQHFGDGTRLSIL.

In this sample, this clonotype turned up a few times. The chain joins TRBV24-1 to TRBJ1-1; possible D gene TRBD1, 5 bases. The CDR3 totals 13 residues. V was cut by 6 bases and J by 3 bases, with 10 bases left in between. Germline V gene data show CDR1 as KGHDR and CDR2 as SFDVKD. CDR3 nucleotides: TGTGCCACCAGTCGAAAGGGGTACACTGAAGCTTTCTTT. This translates into CATSRKGYTEAFF.

V is TRBV5-1 and J is TRBJ2-5; D gene unclear. With 3 bases removed from V and 1 base from J, the gap between germline ends came to 7 bases. This CDR3 spans 13 amino acids. Germline values: CDR1 SGHRS, CDR2 YFSETQ. CDR3 amino acids: CASSWYVQETQYF. The CDR3 region has the DNA TGCGCCAGCAGCTGGTACGTCCAAGAGACCCAGTACTTC.

This clonotype was found a few times. The V call is TRBV12-3 or TRBV12-4, the J call TRBJ2-1, with 13 nucleotides matching TRBD2. There are 15 residues in the CDR3. J gave up 9 bases and V 5 bases, and 7 bases lay outside the gene matches. DNA of the CDR3: TGTGCCAGCAGTGGGACTAGCGGGAAAACGGCTGAGCAGTTCTTC. It encodes CASSGTSGKTAEQFF.

In this sample, this clonotype turned up a few times. The chain combines TRBV5-8 with TRBJ2-7; D possibly uses TRBD1 or TRBD2 (5 bases each). There are 16 residues in the CDR3. Germline CDR1 reads SGHTS; CDR2 reads YDEGEE. The V gene lost 0 bases and the J gene lost 3 bases, with 16 bases spanning the gap. Written as DNA, the CDR3 is TGTGCCAGCAGCTTGGCCGCGTGGGACGGAAGCTACGAGCAGTACTTC. It codes for CASSLAAWDGSYEQYF.

J is TRBJ1-1 and V is TRBV30; the D is unclear. The V end was cut by 0 bases, the J end by 0 bases, with 8 bases between. This CDR3 region has 14 residues. Germline lookup yields CDR1 GTSNPN and CDR2 SVGIG (reference sequence). As DNA, the CDR3 is TGTGCCTGGAGTGTCCCGGGATTGAACACTGAAGCTTTCTTT. Encoded protein: CAWSVPGLNTEAFF.

As regards this clonotype: This sequence may be a read error, since a much larger clone differs from it by one base. The V and J genes are TRBV25-1 and TRBJ2-3; D tentatively fits TRBD1 or TRBD2 (6 bases each). Per germline, CDR1 MGHDK and CDR2 SYGVNS. The CDR3 consists of 16 residues. The CDR3 sequence: CTSSEYRAGSTDTQYF. CDR3 bases: TGTACCAGCAGTGAATACAGGGCGGGGAGCACAGATACGCAGTATTTT.

The chain has TRBV15 and TRBJ1-5; 9 nucleotides align to TRBD1. From germline, CDR1 is LNHNV and CDR2 YYDKDF (reference sequence). V trimming: 1 base; J trimming: 7 bases; junction bases outside the gene matches: 2. This CDR3 has 14 residues. Written as DNA, the CDR3 is TGTGCCACCAGCAGAGGGGACAGGGACCAGCCCCAGCATTTT. It specifies CATSRGDRDQPQHF.

The J gene is TRBJ1-4, the V gene TRBV9; 8 positions match TRBD1. The CDR3 totals 13 residues. The germline V gene encodes CDR1 SGDLS and CDR2 YYNGEE. V gave up 0 bases and J gave up 11 bases; unmatched junction bases: 3. CDR3 loop: CASSVGQGAKLFF. Here the CDR3 DNA reads TGTGCCAGCAGCGTAGGGCAGGGGGCGAAACTGTTTTTT. The whole variable domain, remainder taken from reference TRBV9 and TRBJ1-4, is DSGVTQTPKHLITATGQRVTLRCSPRSGDLSVYWYQQSLDQGLQFLIQYYNGEERAKGNILERFSAQQFPDLHSELNLSSLELGDSALYFCASSVGQGAKLFFGSGTQLSVL.

The table lists this clonotype with a few counts. The chain links TRBV6-5 to TRBJ2-5; 9 nucleotides agree with TRBD1. With V trimmed by 5 bases and J by 1 base, 5 bases remained unmatched. CDR3 length: 15 residues. CDR1 and CDR2 (germline): MNHEY, SVGAGI. The CDR3 protein is CASSHGTGTQETQYF. The CDR3 nucleotides are TGTGCCAGCAGTCATGGGACAGGGACCCAAGAGACCCAGTACTTC.

This clonotype was seen a few times. The DNA of the CDR3 is TGTGCCAGTAGTATTGGTGCCTTAGGAGCCCTCCACTTT. This translates into CASSIGALGALHF. The V call is TRBV19, the J call TRBJ1-6; D remains unclear. CDR3 size: 13 residues. Germline CDR1 reads LNHDA; CDR2 reads SQIVND (reference sequence). V dropped 3 bases and J dropped 14 bases, with 14 bases sitting between them.